The 3 T cell receptor beta chains given below trace back to one sample, sequenced in a study of T cells in Graves' hyperthyroidism and ophthalmopathy. Amplified TCR beta CDR3 regions derived from RNA transcripts. Initially, a first-round RT-PCR of the TCR CDR3 employed the HTBI primer set. MiXCR, applied by TCRdb to the multiplex PCR reads, yields one record per CDR3 protein. The sample has around 690,000 distinct CDR3 sequences; about 18% are singletons. Sample: blood. Source of these receptors: a man aged 45 to 65 with Graves' hyperthyroidism.

The chain joins TRBV13 to TRBJ1-5; unclear D gene. The germline CDR1 and CDR2 sequences are PRHDT and FYEKMQ (reference sequence). The CDR3 loop spans 16 amino acids. V dropped 5 bases and J dropped 2 bases, with 16 bases sitting between them. The CDR3 is CASSPSVGYGNQPQHF. CDR3 DNA: TGTGCCAGCAGCCCATCGGTTGGATACGGCAATCAGCCCCAGCATTTT.

There are a few counts of this clonotype. A read error may produce the germline difference seen at one junction end. The chain links TRBV9 to TRBJ2-7, with D possibly TRBD2 on 6 matching bases. Germline CDR1 and CDR2: SGDLS and YYNGEE. The CDR3 has 14 amino acids. Here the CDR3 reads CVSSVGTPPNEQYF. The CDR3, as DNA: TGTGTCAGCAGCGTAGGGACTCCCCCCAACGAGCAGTACTTC.

On this clonotype itself: This likely comes from a read error, as the CDR3 has no conserved phenylalanine or tryptophan at its end. The chain combines TRBV29-1 with TRBJ2-7, with TRBD2 matching 10 bases. The CDR3 is made up of 14 amino acids. Germline lookup yields CDR1 SQVTM and CDR2 ANQGSEA. V shed 3 bases, J shed 2 bases, and the junction held 4 bases outside the gene matches. The CDR3 loop is CSVDRLAGAYEQYL. The CDR3 nucleotides read TGCAGCGTTGATCGGCTAGCGGGGGCCTACGAGCAGTACCTC.